This T cell receptor (beta chain) stems from a study of T-cell memory formation after mild COVID-19. Of note for this clonotype: Its specificity is not known.

Regarding the study as a whole: Clones contracting across day 15 to 85 had a balanced CD4/CD8 profile; later expanding clones leaned CD4+. Among CD4+ contracting clones, most were CM and EM, and CD8+ ones EMRA.

From the 5' RACE reads, TCRdb called clonotypes with MiXCR, one entry per CDR3 protein. The sample has about 150,000 distinct CDR3 sequences, around 15% seen once. The sample taken for sequencing was PBMCs or a T cell subset sorted from them (not recorded which). This clonotype originated in an adult woman who had mild COVID-19 (a few samples of this study predate the infection). Cell type and time point are not known.

As DNA, the CDR3 is TGTGCCAGCAGCCCCCGGAGGGACCTTCACAATGAGCAGTTCTTC. Amino acid sequence: CASSPRRDLHNEQFF. This chain uses TRBV7-8 with TRBJ2-1, with D tentatively TRBD2 (6 bases). The CDR3 spans 15 residues. Trimming took 5 bases from V and 5 from J, leaving 16 bases between them. CDR1 and CDR2 from the germline V gene are SGHVS and FQNEAQ.